This entry lists 2 T cell receptor beta chains sequenced from one sample in a study of T cells after yellow fever vaccination. TCRdb reprocessed the 5' RACE reads with MiXCR, giving one entry per CDR3 protein. The sample holds hundreds of thousands of distinct CDR3 sequences, about 12% seen once. This specimen was PBMCs, taken on the day of the yellow fever booster vaccination. The receptors were gathered from a young man who received the YFV17D yellow fever vaccine.

The chain couples TRBV12-3 or TRBV12-4 to TRBJ1-4; tentatively, D is TRBD1 (6 bases). The CDR3 spans 15 residues. The V gene lost 6 bases and the J gene lost 3 bases, with 14 bases spanning the gap. Written as DNA, the CDR3 is TGTGCCAGCAGGCAAACAGGGCGGTCTAATGAAAAACTGTTTTTT. Protein product: CASRQTGRSNEKLFF.

In its sample, this clonotype was seen many times. This chain links TRBV5-4 with TRBJ2-5; D is possibly TRBD2 (6 bases). V dropped 6 bases and J dropped 5 bases, with 14 bases sitting between them. The germline V gene has CDR1 SGHNT and CDR2 YYREEE (reference sequence). The CDR3 has 13 amino acids. The CDR3, as DNA: TGTGCCAGCACAGCGGGTCTTGCGGAGACCCAGTACTTC. It specifies CASTAGLAETQYF.